The text below deals with one T cell receptor (beta chain). The sample originates from a study of blood T cell repertoires in COVID-19. Looking at the study overall: In each case, the material was cDNA or gDNA derived from T cells, B-cell-depleted T cells, or PBMCs.

The J segment lost 6 bases and the V segment lost 6 bases, leaving 7 bases of the junction unmatched. The CDR3 extends over 13 amino acids. CDR1 and CDR2 (germline): MNHEY, SMNVEV (reference sequence). Libraries were prepared by immunoSEQ multiplex PCR; TCRdb keeps only in-frame clonotypes and omits some of them. The sample lists just over 250,000 clones, 84% occurring once. This chain joins TRBV27 and TRBJ1-2, with TRBD1 matching 7 bases. The sample taken for sequencing was PBMCs or T cells enriched from blood (not recorded which). The TCR sequence derives from a man younger than 40 with acute COVID-19. CDR3 bases: TGTGCCAGCAGCTCACATGACAGGGATGGCTACACCTTC. Protein sequence: CASSSHDRDGYTF.